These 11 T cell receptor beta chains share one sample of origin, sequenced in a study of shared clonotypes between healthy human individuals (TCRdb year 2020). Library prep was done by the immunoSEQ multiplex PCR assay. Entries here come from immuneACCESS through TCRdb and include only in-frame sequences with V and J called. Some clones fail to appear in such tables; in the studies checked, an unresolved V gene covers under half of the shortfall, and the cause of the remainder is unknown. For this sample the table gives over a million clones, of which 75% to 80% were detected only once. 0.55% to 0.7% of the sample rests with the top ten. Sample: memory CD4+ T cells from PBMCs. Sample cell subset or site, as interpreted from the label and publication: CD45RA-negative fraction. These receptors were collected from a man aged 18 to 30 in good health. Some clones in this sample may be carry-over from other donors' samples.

The CDR3 reads CASATSEYYEQYF. CDR3 nucleotide sequence: TGTGCCAGCGCGACTAGCGAATACTACGAGCAGTACTTC. The rearrangement joins TRBV2 to TRBJ2-7; 8 positions match TRBD2. This CDR3 is 13 amino acids long. V gave up 8 bases and J gave up 3 bases; unmatched junction bases: 6. From germline, CDR1 is SNHLY and CDR2 FYNNEI.

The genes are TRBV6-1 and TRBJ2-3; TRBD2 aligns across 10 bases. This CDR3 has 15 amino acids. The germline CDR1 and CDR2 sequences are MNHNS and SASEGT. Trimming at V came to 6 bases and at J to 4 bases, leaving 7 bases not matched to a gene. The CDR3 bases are TGTGCCAGCAGCAAAGTAGCGGGAGGCGCAGATACGCAGTATTTT. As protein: CASSKVAGGADTQYF.

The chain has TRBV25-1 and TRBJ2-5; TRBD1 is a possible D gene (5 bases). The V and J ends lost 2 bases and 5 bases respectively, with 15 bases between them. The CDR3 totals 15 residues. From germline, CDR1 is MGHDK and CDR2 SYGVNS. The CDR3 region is CASSEPQGPTETQYF. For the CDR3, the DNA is TGTGCCAGCAGTGAACCCCAGGGCCCGACCGAGACCCAGTACTTC.

The CDR3 DNA follows: TGTGCCAGCAGTTTTACAGGCTTCCCTCCTAACTATGGCTACACCTTC. Translation: CASSFTGFPPNYGYTF. The chain has TRBV28 and TRBJ1-2, with D maybe TRBD1 (5 bases). V shed 3 bases and J shed 0 bases, with 14 bases lying between them. The germline CDR1 and CDR2 sequences are MDHEN and SYDVKM. The CDR3 loop spans 16 amino acids.

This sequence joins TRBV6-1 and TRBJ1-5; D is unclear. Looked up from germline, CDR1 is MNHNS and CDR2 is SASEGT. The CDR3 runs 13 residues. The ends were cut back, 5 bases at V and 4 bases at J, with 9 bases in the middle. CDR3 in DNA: TGTGCCAGCAGTAAGAATCGGAATCAGCCCCAGCATTTT. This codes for CASSKNRNQPQHF.

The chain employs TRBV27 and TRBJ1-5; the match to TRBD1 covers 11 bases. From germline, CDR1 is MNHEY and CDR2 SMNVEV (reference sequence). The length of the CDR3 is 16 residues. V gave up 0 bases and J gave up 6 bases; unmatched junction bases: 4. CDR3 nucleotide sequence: TGTGCCAGCAGTTTATCGGGGACAGGGGGTGGTCAGCCCCAGCATTTT. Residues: CASSLSGTGGGQPQHF.

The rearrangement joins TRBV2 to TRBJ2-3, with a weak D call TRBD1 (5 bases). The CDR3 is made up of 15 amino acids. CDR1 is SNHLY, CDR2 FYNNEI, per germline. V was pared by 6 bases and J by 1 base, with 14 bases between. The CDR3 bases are TGTGCCAGCAGCCAAGTGGGGCAGCGCACAGATACGCAGTATTTT. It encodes CASSQVGQRTDTQYF. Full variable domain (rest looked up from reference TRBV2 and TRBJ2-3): EPEVTQTPSHQVTQMGQEVILRCVPISNHLYFYWYRQILGQKVEFLVSFYNNEISEKSEIFDDQFSVERPDGSNFTLKIRSTKLEDSAMYFCASSQVGQRTDTQYFGPGTRLTVL.

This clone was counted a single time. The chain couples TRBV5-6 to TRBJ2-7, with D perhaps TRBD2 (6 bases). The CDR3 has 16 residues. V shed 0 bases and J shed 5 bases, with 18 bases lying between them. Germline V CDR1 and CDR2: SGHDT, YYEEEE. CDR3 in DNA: TGTGCCAGCAGCTTGGTTGGGACTCACCGCGGGGACGAGCAGTACTTC. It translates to CASSLVGTHRGDEQYF.

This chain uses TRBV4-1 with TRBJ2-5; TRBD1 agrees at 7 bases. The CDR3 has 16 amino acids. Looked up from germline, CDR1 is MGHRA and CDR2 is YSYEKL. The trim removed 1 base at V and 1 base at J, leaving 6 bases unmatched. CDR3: CASSQAQGGVQETQYF. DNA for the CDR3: TGCGCCAGCAGCCAAGCTCAAGGGGGCGTCCAAGAGACCCAGTACTTC.

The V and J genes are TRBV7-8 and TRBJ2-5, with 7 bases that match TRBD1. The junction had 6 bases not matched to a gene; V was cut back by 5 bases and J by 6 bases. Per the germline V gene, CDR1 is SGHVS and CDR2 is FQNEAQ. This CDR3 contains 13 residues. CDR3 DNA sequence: TGTGCCAGCAGCCGGGAACAGGGGCAGACCCAGTACTTC. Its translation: CASSREQGQTQYF.

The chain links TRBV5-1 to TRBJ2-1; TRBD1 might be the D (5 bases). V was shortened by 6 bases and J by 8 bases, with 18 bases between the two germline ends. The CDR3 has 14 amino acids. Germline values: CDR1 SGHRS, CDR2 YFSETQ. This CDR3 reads CASTRTPLGDEQFF. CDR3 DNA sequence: TGCGCCAGCACTAGGACACCACTCGGAGATGAGCAGTTCTTC.